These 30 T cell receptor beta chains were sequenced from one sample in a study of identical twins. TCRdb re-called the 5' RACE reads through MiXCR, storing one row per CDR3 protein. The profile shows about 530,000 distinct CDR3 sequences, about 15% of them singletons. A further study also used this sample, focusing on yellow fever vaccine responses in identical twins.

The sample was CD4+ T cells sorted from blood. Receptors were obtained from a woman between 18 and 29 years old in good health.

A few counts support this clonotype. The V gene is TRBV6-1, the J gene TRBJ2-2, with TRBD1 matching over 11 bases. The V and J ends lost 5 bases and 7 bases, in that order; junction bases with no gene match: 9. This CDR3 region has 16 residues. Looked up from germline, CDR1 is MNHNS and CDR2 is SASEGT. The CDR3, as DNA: TGTGCCAGCAGTCGACTAGGACAGGGGGCAAACGGGGAGCTGTTTTTT. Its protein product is CASSRLGQGANGELFF.

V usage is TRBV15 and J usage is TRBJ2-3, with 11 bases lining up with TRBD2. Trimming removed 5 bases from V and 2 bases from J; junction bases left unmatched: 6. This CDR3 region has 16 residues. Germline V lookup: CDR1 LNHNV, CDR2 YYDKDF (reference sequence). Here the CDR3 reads CATSGGTSGPTDTQYF. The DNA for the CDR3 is TGTGCCACCAGCGGGGGGACTAGCGGACCCACAGATACGCAGTATTTT.

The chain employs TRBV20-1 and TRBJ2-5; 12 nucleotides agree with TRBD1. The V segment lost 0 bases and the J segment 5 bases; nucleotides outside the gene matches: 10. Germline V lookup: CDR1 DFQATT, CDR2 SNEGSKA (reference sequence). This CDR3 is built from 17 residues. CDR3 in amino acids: CSAREGGTGGIWETQYF. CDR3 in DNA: TGCAGTGCTAGAGAGGGGGGGACAGGGGGCATATGGGAGACCCAGTACTTC.

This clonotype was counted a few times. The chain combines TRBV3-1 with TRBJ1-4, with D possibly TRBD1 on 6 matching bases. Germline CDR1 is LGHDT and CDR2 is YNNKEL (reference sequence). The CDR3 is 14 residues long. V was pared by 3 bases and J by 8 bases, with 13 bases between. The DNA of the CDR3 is TGTGCCAGCAGCCAGCGGGGGGGCAACGAAAAACTGTTTTTT. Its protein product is CASSQRGGNEKLFF. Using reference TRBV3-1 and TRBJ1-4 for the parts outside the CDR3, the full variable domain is DTAVSQTPKYLVTQMGNDKSIKCEQNLGHDTMYWYKQDSKKFLKIMFSYNNKELIINETVPNRFSPKSPDKAHLNLHINSLELGDSAVYFCASSQRGGNEKLFFGSGTQLSVL.

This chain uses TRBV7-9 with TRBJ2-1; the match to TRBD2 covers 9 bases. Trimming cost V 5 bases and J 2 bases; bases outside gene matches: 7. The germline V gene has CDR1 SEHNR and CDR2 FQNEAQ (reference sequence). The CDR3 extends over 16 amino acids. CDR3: CASSPGSGSTYNEQFF. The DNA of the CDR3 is TGTGCCAGCAGCCCTGGTAGCGGGAGCACCTACAATGAGCAGTTCTTC.

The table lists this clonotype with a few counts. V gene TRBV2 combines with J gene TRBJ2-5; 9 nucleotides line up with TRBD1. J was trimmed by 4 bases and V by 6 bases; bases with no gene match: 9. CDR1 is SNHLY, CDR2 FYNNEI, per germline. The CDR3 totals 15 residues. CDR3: CASSDRRTGAETQYF. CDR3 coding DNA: TGTGCCAGCAGCGACCGGAGGACAGGGGCAGAGACCCAGTACTTC.

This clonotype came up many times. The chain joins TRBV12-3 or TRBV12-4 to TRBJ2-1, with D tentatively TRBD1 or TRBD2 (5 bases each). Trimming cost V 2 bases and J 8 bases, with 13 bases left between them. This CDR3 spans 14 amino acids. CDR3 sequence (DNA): TGTGCCAGCAGTTTATGGGGGATTTACGATGAGCAGTTCTTC. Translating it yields CASSLWGIYDEQFF.

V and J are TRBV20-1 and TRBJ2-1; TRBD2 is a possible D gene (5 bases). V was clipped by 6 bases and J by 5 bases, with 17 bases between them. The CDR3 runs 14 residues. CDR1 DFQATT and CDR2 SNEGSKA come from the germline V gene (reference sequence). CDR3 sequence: CSAPLNGGNNEQFF. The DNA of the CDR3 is TGCAGTGCACCGCTAAACGGAGGTAACAATGAGCAGTTCTTC.

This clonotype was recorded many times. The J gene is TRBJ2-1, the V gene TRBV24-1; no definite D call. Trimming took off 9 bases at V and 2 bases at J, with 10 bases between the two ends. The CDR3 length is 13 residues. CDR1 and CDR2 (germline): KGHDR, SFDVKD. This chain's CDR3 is CATADGTYNEQFF. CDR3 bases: TGTGCCACCGCTGATGGGACCTACAATGAGCAGTTCTTC.

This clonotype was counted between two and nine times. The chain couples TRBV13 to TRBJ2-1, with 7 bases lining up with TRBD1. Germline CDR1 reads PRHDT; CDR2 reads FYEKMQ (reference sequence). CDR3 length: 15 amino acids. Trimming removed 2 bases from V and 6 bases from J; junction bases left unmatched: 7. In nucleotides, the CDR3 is TGTGCCAGCAGCTTATCACAGGGGTTGGCCAATGAGCAGTTCTTC. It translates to CASSLSQGLANEQFF.

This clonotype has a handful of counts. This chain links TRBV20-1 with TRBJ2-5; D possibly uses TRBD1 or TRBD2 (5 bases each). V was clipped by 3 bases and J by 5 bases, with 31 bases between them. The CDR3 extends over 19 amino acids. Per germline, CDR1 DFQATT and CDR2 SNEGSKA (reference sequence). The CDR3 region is CSASPSRVPLGAAEETQYF. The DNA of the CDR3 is TGCAGTGCTAGCCCCTCTCGTGTTCCCCTCGGGGCGGCGGAGGAGACCCAGTACTTC.

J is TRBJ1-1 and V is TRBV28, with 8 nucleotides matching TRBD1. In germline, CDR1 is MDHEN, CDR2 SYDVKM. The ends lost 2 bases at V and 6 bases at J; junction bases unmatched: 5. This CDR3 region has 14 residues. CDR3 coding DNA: TGTGCCAGCAGTTTAGAGGGGACAGGACCTGAAGCTTTCTTT. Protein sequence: CASSLEGTGPEAFF.

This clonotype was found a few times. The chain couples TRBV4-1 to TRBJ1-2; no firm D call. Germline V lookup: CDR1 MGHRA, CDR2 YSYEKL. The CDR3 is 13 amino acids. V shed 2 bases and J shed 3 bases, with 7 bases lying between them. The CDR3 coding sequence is TGCGCCAGCAGCCAAAACGGGCACTATGGCTACACCTTC. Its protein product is CASSQNGHYGYTF.

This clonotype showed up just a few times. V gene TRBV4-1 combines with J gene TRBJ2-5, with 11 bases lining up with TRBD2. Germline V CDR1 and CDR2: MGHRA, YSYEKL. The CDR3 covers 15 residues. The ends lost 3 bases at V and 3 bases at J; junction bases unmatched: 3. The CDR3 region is CASSHPGLAEETQYF. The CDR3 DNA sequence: TGCGCCAGCAGCCACCCGGGACTAGCGGAAGAGACCCAGTACTTC.

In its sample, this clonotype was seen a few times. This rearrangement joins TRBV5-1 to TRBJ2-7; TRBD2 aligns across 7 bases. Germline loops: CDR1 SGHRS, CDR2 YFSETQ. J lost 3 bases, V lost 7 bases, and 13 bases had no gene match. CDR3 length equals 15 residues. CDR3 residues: CASANRLAPIYEQYF. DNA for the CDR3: TGCGCCAGCGCTAATAGACTAGCCCCAATCTACGAGCAGTACTTC.

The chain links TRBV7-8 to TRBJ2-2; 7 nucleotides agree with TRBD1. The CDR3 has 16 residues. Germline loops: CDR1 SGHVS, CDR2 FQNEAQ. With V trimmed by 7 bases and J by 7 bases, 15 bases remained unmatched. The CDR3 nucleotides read TGTGCCAGCATCCCGCCCGGCACCAACAGGGGCGGGGAGCTGTTTTTT. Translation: CASIPPGTNRGGELFF.

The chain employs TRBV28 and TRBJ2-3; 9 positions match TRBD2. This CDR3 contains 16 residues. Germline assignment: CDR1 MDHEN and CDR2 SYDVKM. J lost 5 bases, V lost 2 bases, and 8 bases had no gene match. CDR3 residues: CASSLGSSGTKDTQYF. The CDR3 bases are TGTGCCAGCAGTTTAGGGTCTAGCGGGACCAAAGATACGCAGTATTTT.

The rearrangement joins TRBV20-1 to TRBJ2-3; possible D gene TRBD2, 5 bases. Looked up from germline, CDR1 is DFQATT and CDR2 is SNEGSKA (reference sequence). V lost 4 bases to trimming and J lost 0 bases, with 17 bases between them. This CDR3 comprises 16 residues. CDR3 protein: CSATPTSPVSTDTQYF. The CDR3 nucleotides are TGCAGTGCTACCCCTACTAGTCCTGTTAGCACAGATACGCAGTATTTT.

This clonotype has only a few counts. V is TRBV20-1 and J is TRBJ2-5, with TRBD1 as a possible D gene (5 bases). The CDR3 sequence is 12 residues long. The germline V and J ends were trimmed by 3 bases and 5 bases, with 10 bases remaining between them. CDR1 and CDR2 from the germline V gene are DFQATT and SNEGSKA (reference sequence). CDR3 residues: CSASQGVETQYF. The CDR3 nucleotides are TGCAGTGCTAGTCAGGGTGTCGAGACCCAGTACTTC.

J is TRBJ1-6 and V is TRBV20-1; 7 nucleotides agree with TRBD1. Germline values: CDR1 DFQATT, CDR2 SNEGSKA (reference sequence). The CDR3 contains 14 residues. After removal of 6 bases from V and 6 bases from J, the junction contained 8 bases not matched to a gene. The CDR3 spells CSARGGAGNSPLHF. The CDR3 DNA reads TGCAGTGCCAGGGGGGGGGCCGGTAATTCACCCCTCCACTTT.

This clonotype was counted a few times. The CDR3 DNA reads TGTGCCAGCAGCTTAGTCGCGGGAGTATCCTACAATGAGCAGTTCTTC. As protein: CASSLVAGVSYNEQFF. V gene TRBV7-9 combines with J gene TRBJ2-1, with 7 bases fitting TRBD2. V was clipped by 1 base and J by 1 base; unmatched bases: 4. The CDR3 extends over 16 amino acids. Germline-derived CDR1 and CDR2 are SEHNR and FQNEAQ (reference sequence).

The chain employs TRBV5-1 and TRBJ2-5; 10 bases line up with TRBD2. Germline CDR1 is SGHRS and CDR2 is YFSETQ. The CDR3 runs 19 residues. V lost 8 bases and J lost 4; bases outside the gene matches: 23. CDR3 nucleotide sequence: TGCGCCAGTTCCCGGGACAGTGGTGTCCTAGCGGGAGTTTTAGAGACCCAGTACTTC. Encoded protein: CASSRDSGVLAGVLETQYF.

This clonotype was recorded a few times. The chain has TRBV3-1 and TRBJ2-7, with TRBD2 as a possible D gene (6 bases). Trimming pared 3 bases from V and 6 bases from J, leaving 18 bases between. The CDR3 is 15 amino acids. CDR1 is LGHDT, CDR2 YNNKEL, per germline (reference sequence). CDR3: CASSQGTGVEFEQYF. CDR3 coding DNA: TGTGCCAGCAGCCAGGGGACGGGAGTAGAGTTCGAGCAGTACTTC.

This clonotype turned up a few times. The CDR3 region is CSARGSGLAGLTGELFF. CDR3 sequence (DNA): TGCAGTGCTAGAGGATCGGGACTAGCGGGCCTCACCGGGGAGCTGTTTTTT. The rearrangement joins TRBV20-1 to TRBJ2-2, with TRBD2 matching over 12 bases. J was trimmed by 4 bases and V by 1 base; bases with no gene match: 7. Per germline, CDR1 DFQATT and CDR2 SNEGSKA (reference sequence). This CDR3 has 17 residues.

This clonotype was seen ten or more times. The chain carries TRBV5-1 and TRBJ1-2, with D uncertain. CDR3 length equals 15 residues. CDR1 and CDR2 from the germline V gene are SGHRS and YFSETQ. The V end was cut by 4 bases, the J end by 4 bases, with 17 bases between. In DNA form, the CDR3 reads TGCGCCAGCAGCCCCTCTACCCAATATATCTATGGCTACACCTTC. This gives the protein CASSPSTQYIYGYTF.

The CDR3 DNA reads as TGTGCCAGCAGTGTCCCCCAAGAGACCCAGTACTTC. It translates to CASSVPQETQYF. The rearrangement joins TRBV2 to TRBJ2-5; D gene unclear. CDR1 is SNHLY, CDR2 FYNNEI, per germline. There are 12 residues in the CDR3. V lost 4 bases and J lost 1, with 4 bases in between.

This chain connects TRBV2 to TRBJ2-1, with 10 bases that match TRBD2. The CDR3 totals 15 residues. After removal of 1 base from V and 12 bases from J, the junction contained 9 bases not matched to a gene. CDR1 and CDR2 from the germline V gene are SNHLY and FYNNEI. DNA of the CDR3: TGTGCCAGCAGTGAAGGGGCTAGCGGGAGTGATCGGCAGTTCTTC. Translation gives CASSEGASGSDRQFF.

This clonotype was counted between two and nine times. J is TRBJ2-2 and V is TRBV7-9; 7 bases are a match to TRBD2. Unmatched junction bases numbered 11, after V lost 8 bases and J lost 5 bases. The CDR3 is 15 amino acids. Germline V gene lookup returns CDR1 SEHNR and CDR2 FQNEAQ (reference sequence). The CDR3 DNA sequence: TGTGCCAGCTTCGGGGAGGGATCGTGGACCGGGGAGCTGTTTTTT. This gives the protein CASFGEGSWTGELFF.

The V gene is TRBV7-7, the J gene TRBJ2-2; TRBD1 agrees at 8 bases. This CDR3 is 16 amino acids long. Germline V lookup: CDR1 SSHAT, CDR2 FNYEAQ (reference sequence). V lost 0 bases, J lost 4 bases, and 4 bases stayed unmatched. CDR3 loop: CASSLAGQGGTGELFF. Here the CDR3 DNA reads TGTGCCAGCAGCTTAGCCGGACAGGGAGGCACCGGGGAGCTGTTTTTT.

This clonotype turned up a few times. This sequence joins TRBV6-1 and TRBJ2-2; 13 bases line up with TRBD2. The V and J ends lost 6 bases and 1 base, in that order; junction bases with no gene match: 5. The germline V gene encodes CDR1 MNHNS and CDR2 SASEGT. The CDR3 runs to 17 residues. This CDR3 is CASSWTSGGENTGELFF. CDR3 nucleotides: TGTGCCAGCAGCTGGACTAGCGGGGGCGAGAACACCGGGGAGCTGTTTTTT.